This TCR beta chain was observed in a study of beta chain features in type 1 diabetes. Study-level results: HLA effects on TCRB rearrangement stayed unresolved here. cDNA-based sequencing might over-represent cells highly expressing TCR. Shorter TCRB CDR3s, moderately but significantly so, were found in Type 1 diabetes patients in all four CD4+ subsets.

Investigators reverse transcribed all isolated RNA, so they sequenced expressed TCRB transcripts. There were around 3.5 million reads on average in the naive, central memory and regulatory T cell samples. Sequencing used immunoSEQ multiplex PCR; TCRdb keeps in-frame clones, though not all of them. The repertoire holds fewer than 350,000 clones, with over 14% as singletons. Markers CD45RO/CCR7/CD25/CD127/CD95/CD27 served to sort CD4+ naive, central memory, regulatory and stem cell-like memory cells. The ends lost 7 bases at V and 2 bases at J; junction bases unmatched: 3. Germline V lookup: CDR1 GTSNPN, CDR2 SVGIG (reference sequence). The CDR3 length is 12 residues. This clone was detected a few times. What it recognizes is unknown.

This chain links TRBV30 with TRBJ2-7; 9 nucleotides match TRBD1. Sequencing used naive CD4+ T cells from blood. The sequence came from a man between 18 and 35 years old with type 1 diabetes. CDR3 region: CAFGQGPYEQYF. CDR3 nucleotide sequence: TGTGCCTTCGGACAGGGGCCCTACGAGCAGTACTTC. The full variable domain, in which reference TRBV30 and TRBJ2-7 provide the parts outside the CDR3, is SQTIHQWPATLVQPVGSPLSLECTVEGTSNPNLYWYRQAAGRGLQLLFYSVGIGQISSEVPQNLSASRPQDRQFILSSKKLLLSDSGFYLCAFGQGPYEQYFGPGTRLTVT.